This TCR beta chain was identified during a study of T cell responses to AZD1222 COVID-19 vaccine. Study observations and caveats: Just 6 or 7 people given AZD1222 tested seropositive at baseline. Breadth and depth of Spike-specific TCRs rose after two AZD1222 doses. Donors, mostly white British, included more females; clonal diversity was possibly underestimated. Regions left unmutated in variants are reportedly the target of nearly half of spike-specific TCRs.

Trimming took off 2 bases at V and 1 base at J, with 14 bases between the two ends. The CDR3 totals 16 residues. From germline, CDR1 is KGHSH and CDR2 LQKENI. Concerning this clone: The antigen remains unidentified.

Data came from immunoSEQ multiplex PCR; TCRdb stores just in-frame clones and leaves some out. The table includes roughly 110,000 clones, about 90% detected once. The chain combines TRBV18 with TRBJ1-1; D is perhaps TRBD1 (6 bases). Sequencing was performed on peripheral blood, taken on day 0 of AZD1222 vaccination. The clonotype originates from an adult in good health. The CDR3 spells CASSPIRDNQNTEAFF. The CDR3, as DNA: TGTGCCAGCTCACCAATTCGGGACAACCAGAACACTGAAGCTTTCTTT.